Sequencing of this T cell receptor beta chain was carried out in a study of Graves' ophthalmopathy and Graves' hyperthyroidism listed by TCRdb under 2018. In terms of the full investigation: Peripheral blood was collected at initial diagnosis, prior to any treatment. To tell Graves' ophthalmopathy apart from Graves' hyperthyroidism, and to predict which patients would progress to ophthalmopathy, the study relied on TCR beta repertoire signatures. In total, around 130 blood samples were TCR-sequenced: 40 to 45 ophthalmopathy, over 70 hyperthyroidism and some 17 hyperthyroidism-to-ophthalmopathy patients. To explore V-J signatures distinguishing ophthalmopathy from hyperthyroidism, a discovery set of roughly 98 patients (more than 40 ophthalmopathy, 55 to 60 stable hyperthyroidism) was enrolled. For independent validation, a separate cohort was made up of around 19 hyperthyroidism patients plus 17 patients who later progressed from hyperthyroidism to ophthalmopathy. In five or six hyperthyroidism patients, T-cell repertoires of thyroid tissue and blood were compared. After sampling, hyperthyroidism patients received methimazole starting at 30 mg daily, and ophthalmopathy patients received high-dose intravenous methylprednisolone. The roughly 99 discovery patients were divided at random into training and test sets in a 7:3 ratio. What the research found in general, with its limitations: Sample size was not predetermined statistically, and investigators were not blinded to group allocation. Most of the expanded thyroid clonotypes with a frequency above 0.001 were also detected in blood, and it was suggested that the thyroid immune response may be reflected by blood repertoires. The 13-signature model separated ophthalmopathy from stable hyperthyroidism with roughly 89% sensitivity and 81% to 82% specificity in cross-validation, and 80%/75% in the test set. In validation, the model predicted ophthalmopathy progression with nearly 71% sensitivity and 72.22% specificity; about a dozen predicted patients were CT-confirmed with GO in a median of approximately 6.5 months.

This clonotype showed up many times. Its antigen is currently not known. Base qualities are not provided; no much larger clone lies one nucleotide away. Ophthalmopathy patients had moderately to severely active disease, Clinical Activity Score of at least 3, NOSPECS grade of at least 4, and disease duration under 3 months. Anyone with other autoimmune diseases, uncontrolled infections, pregnancy or lactation was excluded from the study. Clinical symptoms, serum thyroxine, TRAb, thyroid ultrasound and orbital computed tomography formed the basis of the diagnosis. Ficoll-Paque density gradient centrifugation was used to isolate PBMCs from approximately 10 ml of fresh peripheral blood. Total RNA was extracted using Trizol reagent, and RNA quality was checked on an Agilent 2100 Bioanalyzer. TCR beta CDR3 regions were amplified from RNA transcripts for repertoire sequencing. A first-round RT-PCR used HTBI primers with the Qiagen OneStep RT-PCR kit, followed by a second-round multiplex PCR, size selection and purification. Libraries were sequenced paired-end with 100 bp reads on an Illumina HiSeq2000. The original methods were these. Reads were processed with SOAPnuke, discarding reads with adapters, uncalled bases, mean Phred below 15, or no exact constant-primer or identifier match. COPE v1.2.5 was used to merge the high-quality paired reads. Unique nucleotide sequences were defined as clonotypes and aligned to IMGT TRB V, D and J references using MiTCR v1.1. Analysis was restricted to V-J combinations with a frequency above 0.0001, which covered roughly 99% of repertoires. A TCR clonal expansion and chaos score per V-J combination was defined as the ratio of F50 clonal expansion to chaos observed in the TCRdist matrix. Features were reduced by Welch's t-statistics and random forest to around 13 V-J combinations, which fed a naive Bayes classifier. Thyroid-blood repertoire similarity was quantified with the Morisita-Horn index. The public sequencing data were trimmed at Q25 with fastp and processed into clonotypes with MiXCR by TCRdb, which kept only in-frame beta chains. CDR3 protein sequences are deduplicated, and each keeps its most common genes and DNA. The V and J calls, along with clone size, are taken from TCRdb and not from the paper's own processing. In this sample the table shows about 200,000 distinct CDR3 sequences, around 28% of which occur a single time. About 9.3% of the sample is taken by the ten largest.

The sample was peripheral blood. The clonotype originates from a man in his forties or fifties with Graves' ophthalmopathy. Donor details come from another sample of the same person, matched by shared clones.

The CDR3 amino acid sequence is: CAWSVLSEETQYF. At the DNA level, the sequence is TGTGCCTGGAGTGTACTTTCTGAAGAGACCCAGTACTTC. The chain is made from TRBV30 and TRBJ2-5, with no reliable assignment of the D segment. At the junction V is shortened by 0 bases and J by 3 bases, with 8 bases in between. CDR1 and CDR2 are drawn from the germline V gene (reference sequence): GTSNPN, SVGIG. Including the terminal cysteine and phenylalanine, the CDR3 comprises 13 residues. Kept here is only the CDR3 DNA, which spans 39 bases and is read in frame from base 1. The CDR3 plus the reference TRBV30 and TRBJ2-5 genes for the other parts give the full variable domain: SQTIHQWPATLVQPVGSPLSLECTVEGTSNPNLYWYRQAAGRGLQLLFYSVGIGQISSEVPQNLSASRPQDRQFILSSKKLLLSDSGFYLCAWSVLSEETQYFGPGTRLLVL.